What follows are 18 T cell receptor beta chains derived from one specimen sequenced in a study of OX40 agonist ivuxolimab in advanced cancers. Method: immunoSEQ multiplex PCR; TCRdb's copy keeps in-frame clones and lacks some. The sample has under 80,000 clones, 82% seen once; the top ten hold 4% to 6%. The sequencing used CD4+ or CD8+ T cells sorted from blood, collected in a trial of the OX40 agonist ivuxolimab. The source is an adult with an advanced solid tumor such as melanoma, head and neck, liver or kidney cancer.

This CDR3 is CASSRQGNTEAFF. CDR3 bases: TGTGCCAGCAGTCGACAGGGGAACACTGAAGCTTTCTTT. The chain has TRBV2 and TRBJ1-1; 7 bases line up with TRBD1. CDR3 length: 13 amino acids. Germline values: CDR1 SNHLY, CDR2 FYNNEI. Trimming removed 5 bases from V and 1 base from J; junction bases left unmatched: 1.

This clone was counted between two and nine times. The CDR3 spells CASRTGPEAFF. The CDR3 nucleotides are TGTGCCAGTCGGACAGGACCTGAAGCTTTCTTT. This rearrangement joins TRBV2 to TRBJ1-1; 7 nucleotides match TRBD1. Losses at the gene ends were 9 bases for V and 6 bases for J; bases not matched to a gene: 4. CDR3 size: 11 residues. Germline assignment: CDR1 SNHLY and CDR2 FYNNEI.

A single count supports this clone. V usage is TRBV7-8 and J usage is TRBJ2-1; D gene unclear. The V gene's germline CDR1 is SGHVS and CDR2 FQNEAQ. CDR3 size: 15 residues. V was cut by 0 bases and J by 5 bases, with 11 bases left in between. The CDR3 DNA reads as TGTGCCAGCAGCTTAGCCCGGCAGCCGAACAATGAGCAGTTCTTC. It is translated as CASSLARQPNNEQFF.

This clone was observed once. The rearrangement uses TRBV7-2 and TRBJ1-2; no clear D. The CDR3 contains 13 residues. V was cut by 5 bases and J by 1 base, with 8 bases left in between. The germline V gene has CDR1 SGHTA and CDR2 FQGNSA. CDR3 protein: CASSPDVNYGYTF. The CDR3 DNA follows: TGTGCCAGCAGCCCGGACGTTAACTATGGCTACACCTTC. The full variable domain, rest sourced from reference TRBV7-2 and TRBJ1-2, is GAGVSQSPSNKVTEKGKDVELRCDPISGHTALYWYRQSLGQGLEFLIYFQGNSAPDKSGLPSDRFSAERTGGSVSTLTIQRTQQEDSAVYLCASSPDVNYGYTFGSGTRLTVV.

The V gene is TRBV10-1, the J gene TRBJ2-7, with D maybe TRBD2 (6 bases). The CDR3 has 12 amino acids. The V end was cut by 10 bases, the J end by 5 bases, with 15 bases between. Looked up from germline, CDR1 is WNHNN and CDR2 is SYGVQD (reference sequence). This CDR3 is CATTIGEDEQYF. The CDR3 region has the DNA TGCGCCACCACCATCGGGGAGGACGAGCAGTACTTC.

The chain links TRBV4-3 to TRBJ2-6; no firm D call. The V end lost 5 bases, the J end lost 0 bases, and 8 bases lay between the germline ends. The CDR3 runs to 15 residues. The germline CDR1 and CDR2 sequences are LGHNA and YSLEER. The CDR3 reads CASSTALSGANVLTF. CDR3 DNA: TGCGCCAGCAGCACTGCGCTCTCTGGGGCCAACGTCCTGACTTTC.

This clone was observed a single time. The CDR3 DNA follows: TGTGCCAGCAGCCTATATACAGGGGCCGGGGAGCTGTTTTTT. Its protein product is CASSLYTGAGELFF. This rearrangement joins TRBV7-3 to TRBJ2-2; 7 bases match TRBD1. The CDR3 extends over 14 amino acids. CDR1 is SGHTA and CDR2 is FQGTGA in the germline V gene. V dropped 5 bases and J dropped 6; count of bases not matched to a gene: 6.

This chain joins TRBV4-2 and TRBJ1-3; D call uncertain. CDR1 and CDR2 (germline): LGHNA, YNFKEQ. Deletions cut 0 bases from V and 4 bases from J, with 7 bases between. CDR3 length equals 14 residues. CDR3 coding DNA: TGTGCCAGCAGCCAAGATCTTGACGGAAACACCATATATTTT. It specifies CASSQDLDGNTIYF.

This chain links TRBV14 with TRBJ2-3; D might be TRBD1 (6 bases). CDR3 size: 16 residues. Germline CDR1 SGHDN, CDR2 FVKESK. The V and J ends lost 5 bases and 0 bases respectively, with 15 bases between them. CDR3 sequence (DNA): TGTGCCAGCAGCAGATCAGGGGAGCGGAGCACAGATACGCAGTATTTT. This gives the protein CASSRSGERSTDTQYF.

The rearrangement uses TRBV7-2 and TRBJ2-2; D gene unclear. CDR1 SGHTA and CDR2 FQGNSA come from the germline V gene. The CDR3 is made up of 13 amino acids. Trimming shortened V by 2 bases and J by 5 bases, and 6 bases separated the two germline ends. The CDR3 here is CASSLMGTGELFF. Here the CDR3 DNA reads TGTGCCAGCAGCTTAATGGGGACCGGGGAGCTGTTTTTT. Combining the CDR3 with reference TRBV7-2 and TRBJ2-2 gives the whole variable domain GAGVSQSPSNKVTEKGKDVELRCDPISGHTALYWYRQSLGQGLEFLIYFQGNSAPDKSGLPSDRFSAERTGGSVSTLTIQRTQQEDSAVYLCASSLMGTGELFFGEGSRLTVL.

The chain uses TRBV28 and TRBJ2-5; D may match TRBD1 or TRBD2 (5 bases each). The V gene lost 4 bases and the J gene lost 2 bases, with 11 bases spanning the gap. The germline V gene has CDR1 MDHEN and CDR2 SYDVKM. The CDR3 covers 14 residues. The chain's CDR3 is CASSWGPVQETQYF. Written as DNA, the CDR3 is TGTGCCAGCAGTTGGGGACCGGTTCAAGAGACCCAGTACTTC.

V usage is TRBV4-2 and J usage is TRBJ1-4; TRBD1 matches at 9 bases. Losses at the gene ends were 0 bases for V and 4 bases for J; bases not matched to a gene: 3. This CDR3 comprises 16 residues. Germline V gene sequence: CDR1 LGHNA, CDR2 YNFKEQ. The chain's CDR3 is CASSQDGQGINEKLFF. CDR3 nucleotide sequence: TGTGCCAGCAGCCAAGATGGACAGGGGATTAATGAAAAACTGTTTTTT.

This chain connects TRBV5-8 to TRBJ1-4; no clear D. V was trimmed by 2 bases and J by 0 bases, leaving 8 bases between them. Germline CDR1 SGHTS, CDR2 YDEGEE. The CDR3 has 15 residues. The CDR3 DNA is TGTGCCAGCAGCTTCGCGGTCGCAACTAATGAAAAACTGTTTTTT. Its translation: CASSFAVATNEKLFF.

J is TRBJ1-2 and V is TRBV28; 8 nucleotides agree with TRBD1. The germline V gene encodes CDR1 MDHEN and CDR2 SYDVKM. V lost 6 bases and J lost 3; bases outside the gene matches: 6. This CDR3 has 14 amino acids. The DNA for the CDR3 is TGTGCCAGCAGGAAACAGGGGGTAGACTATGGCTACACCTTC. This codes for CASRKQGVDYGYTF.

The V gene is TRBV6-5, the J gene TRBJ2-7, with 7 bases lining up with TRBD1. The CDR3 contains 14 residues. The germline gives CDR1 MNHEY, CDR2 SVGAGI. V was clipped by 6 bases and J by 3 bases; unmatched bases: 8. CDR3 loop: CASRSPTGNYEQYF. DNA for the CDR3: TGTGCCAGCAGGAGCCCGACAGGGAACTACGAGCAGTACTTC.

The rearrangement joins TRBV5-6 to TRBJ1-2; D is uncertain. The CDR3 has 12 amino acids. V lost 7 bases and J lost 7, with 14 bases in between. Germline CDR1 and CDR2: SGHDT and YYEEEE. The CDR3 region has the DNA TGTGCCAGCCAATTCGTGGGCCGTGGCTACACCTTC. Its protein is CASQFVGRGYTF.

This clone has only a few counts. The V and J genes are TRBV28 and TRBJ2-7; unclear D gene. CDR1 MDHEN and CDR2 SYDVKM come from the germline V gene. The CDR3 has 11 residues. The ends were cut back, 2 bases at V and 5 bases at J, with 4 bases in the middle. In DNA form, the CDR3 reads TGTGCCAGCAGTTTAAGCGACGAGCAGTACTTC. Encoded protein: CASSLSDEQYF.

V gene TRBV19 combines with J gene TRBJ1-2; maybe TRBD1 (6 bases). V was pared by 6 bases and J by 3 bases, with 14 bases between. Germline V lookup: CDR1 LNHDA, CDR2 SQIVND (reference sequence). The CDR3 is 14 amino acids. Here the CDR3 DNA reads TGTGCCAGTAGATCCGCCAGGGGAGACTATGGCTACACCTTC. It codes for CASRSARGDYGYTF. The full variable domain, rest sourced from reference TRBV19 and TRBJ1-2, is DGGITQSPKYLFRKEGQNVTLSCEQNLNHDAMYWYRQDPGQGLRLIYYSQIVNDFQKGDIAEGYSVSREKKESFPLTVTSAQKNPTAFYLCASRSARGDYGYTFGSGTRLTVV.